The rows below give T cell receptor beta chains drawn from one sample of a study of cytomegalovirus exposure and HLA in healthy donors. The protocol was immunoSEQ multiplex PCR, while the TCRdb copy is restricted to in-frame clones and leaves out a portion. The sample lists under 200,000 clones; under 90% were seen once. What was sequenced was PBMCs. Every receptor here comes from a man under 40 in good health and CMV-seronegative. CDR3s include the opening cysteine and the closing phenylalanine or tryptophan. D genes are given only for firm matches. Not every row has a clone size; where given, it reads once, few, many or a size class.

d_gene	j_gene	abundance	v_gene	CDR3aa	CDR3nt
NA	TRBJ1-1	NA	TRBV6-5	CASSRSSMNTEAFF	TGTGCCAGCAGTAGGAGCTCTATGAACACTGAAGCTTTCTTT
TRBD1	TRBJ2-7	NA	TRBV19	CASSKTGFGGLSEQYF	TGTGCCAGTAGTAAGACAGGGTTCGGCGGTTTGAGCGAGCAGTACTTC
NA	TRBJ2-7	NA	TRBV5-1	CASSPGNEQYF	TGCGCCAGCAGTCCCGGGAACGAGCAGTACTTC
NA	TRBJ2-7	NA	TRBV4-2	CASSQEVGGMRYEQYF	TGTGCCAGCAGCCAAGAGGTTGGAGGGATGCGTTACGAGCAGTACTTC
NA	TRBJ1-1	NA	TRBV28	CASSLGTSGVTEAFF	TGTGCCAGCAGTTTGGGGACTTCCGGGGTCACTGAAGCTTTCTTT
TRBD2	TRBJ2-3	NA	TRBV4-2	CASSPRLGLAGSQGSTDTQYF	TGTGCCAGCAGCCCTAGATTAGGGCTAGCGGGGTCTCAAGGTAGTACAGATACGCAGTATTTT
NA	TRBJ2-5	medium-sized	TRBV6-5	CASSTLGTQYF	TGTGCCAGCAGTACCCTAGGGACCCAGTACTTC
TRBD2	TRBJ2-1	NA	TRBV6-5	CASSYGRGSHNEQFF	TGTGCCAGCAGTTACGGGAGGGGAAGCCACAATGAGCAGTTCTTC
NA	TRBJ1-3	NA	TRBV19	CASSAQAISGNTIYF	TGTGCCAGTAGTGCACAGGCTATCTCTGGAAACACCATATATTTT
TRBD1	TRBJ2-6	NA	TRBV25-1	CATSQGSGANVLTF	TGTGCCACTTCACAGGGGTCTGGGGCCAACGTCCTGACTTTC
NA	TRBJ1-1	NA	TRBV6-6	CASSYSGTLNTEAFF	TGTGCCAGCAGTTACTCAGGGACACTGAACACTGAAGCTTTCTTT
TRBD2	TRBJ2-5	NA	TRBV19	CASSTSGSYQETQYF	TGTGCCAGTAGTACTAGCGGGTCTTACCAAGAGACCCAGTACTTC
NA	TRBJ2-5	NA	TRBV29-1	CSVVSSLSQETQYF	TGCAGCGTTGTTTCCTCCCTCTCCCAAGAGACCCAGTACTTC
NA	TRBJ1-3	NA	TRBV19	CASSIVATSGNTIYF	TGTGCCAGTAGTATAGTCGCGACATCTGGAAACACCATATATTTT
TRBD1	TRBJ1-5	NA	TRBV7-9	CSSSLALTGQDQPQHF	TGTTCCAGCAGCTTAGCGTTGACAGGGCAGGATCAGCCCCAGCATTTT
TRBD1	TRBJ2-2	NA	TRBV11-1	CASSSRDRTNTGELFF	TGTGCCAGCAGCTCCCGGGACAGGACGAACACCGGGGAGCTGTTTTTT
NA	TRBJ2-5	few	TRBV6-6	CASSYSEGRETQYF	TGTGCCAGCAGTTACTCGGAGGGTCGAGAGACCCAGTACTTC
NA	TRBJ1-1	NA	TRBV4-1	CASSQFDQTRIDAFF	TGCGCCAGCAGCCAATTTGACCAGACAAGGATTGACGCTTTCTTT
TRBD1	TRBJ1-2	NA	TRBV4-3	CASSQEPRGQGYTF	TGCGCCAGCAGCCAAGAACCCAGGGGGCAGGGCTACACCTTC
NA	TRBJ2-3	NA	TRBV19	CATNPTLGSGTDTQYF	TGTGCCACTAACCCCACCCTCGGGAGTGGCACAGATACGCAGTATTTT
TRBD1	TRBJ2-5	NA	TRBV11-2	CASSFGTGGEETQYF	TGTGCCAGCAGCTTCGGAACAGGGGGTGAAGAGACCCAGTACTTC
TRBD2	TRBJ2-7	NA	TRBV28	CASSLTSGSPYEQYF	TGTGCCAGCAGTTTGACTAGCGGGAGTCCCTACGAGCAGTACTTC
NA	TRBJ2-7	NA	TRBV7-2	CASSWGLSPEQYF	TGTGCCAGCAGCTGGGGCCTCTCCCCCGAGCAGTACTTC
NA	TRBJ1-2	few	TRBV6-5	CASSYRSGQSYGYTF	TGTGCCAGCAGTTACAGGTCTGGACAGAGTTACGGCTACACCTTC
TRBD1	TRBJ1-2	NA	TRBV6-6	CASSYPSGQGVYGYTF	TGTGCCAGCAGTTACCCCTCTGGACAGGGGGTCTATGGCTACACCTTC
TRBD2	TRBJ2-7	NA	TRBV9	CASSGGGRSPYEQYF	TGTGCCAGCAGCGGGGGGGGACGGTCCCCCTACGAGCAGTACTTC
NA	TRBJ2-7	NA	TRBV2	CASSRQGRLSTEQYF	TGTGCCAGCAGTCGTCAAGGGAGGCTTTCTACCGAGCAGTACTTC
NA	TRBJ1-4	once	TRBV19	CASSLRTGPVVEKLFF	TGTGCCAGTAGTCTCCGTACAGGTCCCGTTGTTGAAAAACTGTTTTTT
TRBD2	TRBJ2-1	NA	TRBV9	CASSTQSGGGVQFF	TGTGCCAGCAGCACACAGTCTGGGGGGGGAGTGCAGTTCTTC
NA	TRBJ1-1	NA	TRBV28	CASSPPAVNTEAFF	TGTGCCAGCAGTCCCCCGGCGGTGAACACTGAAGCTTTCTTT
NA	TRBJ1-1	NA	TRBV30	CAWSLLQGHTEAFF	TGTGCCTGGAGTTTGCTCCAGGGCCACACTGAAGCTTTCTTT
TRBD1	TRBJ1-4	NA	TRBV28	CASSFPRDRGEKLFF	TGTGCCAGCAGTTTTCCCCGGGACAGGGGTGAAAAACTGTTTTTT
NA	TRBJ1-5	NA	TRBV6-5	CASRSGVEPQHF	TGTGCCAGCAGGTCCGGGGTTGAGCCCCAGCATTTT
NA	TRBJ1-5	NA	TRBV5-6	CASSAHLARDQPQHF	TGTGCCAGCAGCGCCCACCTGGCCCGGGATCAGCCCCAGCATTTT
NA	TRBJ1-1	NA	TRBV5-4	CASSLAGDTEAFF	TGTGCCAGCAGCTTGGCGGGGGACACTGAAGCTTTCTTT
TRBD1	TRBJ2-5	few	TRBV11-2	CASSRDRGYETQYF	TGTGCCAGCAGCAGGGACAGGGGATACGAGACCCAGTACTTC
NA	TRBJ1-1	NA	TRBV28	CASSLTYEAFF	TGTGCCAGCAGTTTAACCTACGAAGCTTTCTTT
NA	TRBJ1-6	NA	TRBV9	CASSVGAGNNSPLHF	TGTGCCAGCAGCGTAGGGGCGGGGAATAATTCACCCCTCCACTTT
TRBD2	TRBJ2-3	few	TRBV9	CASEGLAGNGYTQYF	TGTGCCAGCGAAGGACTAGCGGGGAACGGGTATACGCAGTATTTT
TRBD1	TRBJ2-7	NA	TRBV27	CASLRTGNSYEQYF	TGTGCCAGCTTGCGGACAGGGAATTCCTACGAGCAGTACTTC
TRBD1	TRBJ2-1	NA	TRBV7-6	CASSFTGTDHNEQFF	TGTGCCAGCAGCTTCACAGGGACAGATCACAATGAGCAGTTCTTC
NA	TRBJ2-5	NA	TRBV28	CASRERGRRGYQETQYF	TGTGCCAGCAGAGAGAGGGGAAGGCGGGGTTACCAAGAGACCCAGTACTTC
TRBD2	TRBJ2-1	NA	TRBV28	CASSLNLAGSSYNEQFF	TGTGCCAGCAGTCTCAACTTAGCGGGCAGCTCCTACAATGAGCAGTTCTTC
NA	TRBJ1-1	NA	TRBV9	CASSATENTEAFF	TGTGCCAGCAGCGCGACAGAGAACACTGAAGCTTTCTTT
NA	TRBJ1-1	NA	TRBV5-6	CASSPYRVNTEAFF	TGTGCCAGCAGCCCCTACAGGGTGAACACTGAAGCTTTCTTT
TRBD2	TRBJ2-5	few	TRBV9	CASSVTSGGVQETQYF	TGTGCCAGCAGCGTAACTAGCGGGGGGGTACAAGAGACCCAGTACTTC
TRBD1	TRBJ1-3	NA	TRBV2	CASSPLTGGGDTIYF	TGTGCCAGCAGTCCACTTACAGGGGGCGGCGACACCATATATTTT
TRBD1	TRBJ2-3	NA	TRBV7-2	CASSLEDRGLDTQYF	TGTGCCAGCAGCTTAGAGGACAGGGGGCTGGATACGCAGTATTTT
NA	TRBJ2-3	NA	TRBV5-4	CASSLAGLLIRTDTQYF	TGTGCCAGCAGCTTGGCCGGACTCTTAATCCGCACAGATACGCAGTATTTT
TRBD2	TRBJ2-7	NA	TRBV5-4	CASSLLAGGPGEQYF	TGTGCCAGCAGCCTTCTAGCGGGAGGGCCAGGTGAGCAGTACTTC
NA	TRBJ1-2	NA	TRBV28	CASSLRGGGRIYGYTF	TGTGCCAGCAGCTTGCGGGGCGGGGGACGGATATATGGCTACACCTTC
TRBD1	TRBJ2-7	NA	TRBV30	CAWSYRGREQYF	TGTGCCTGGAGTTACAGGGGGCGCGAGCAGTACTTC
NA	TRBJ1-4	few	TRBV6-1	CASSELPQASSFF	TGTGCCAGCAGTGAACTCCCACAAGCGTCGTCGTTTTTT
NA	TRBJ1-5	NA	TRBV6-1	CASSELGLRGNQPQHF	TGTGCCAGCAGTGAACTAGGTCTGCGGGGCAATCAGCCCCAGCATTTT
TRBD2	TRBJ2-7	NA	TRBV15	CATSGGLAGVYEQYF	TGTGCCACCAGCGGGGGACTAGCGGGAGTGTACGAGCAGTACTTC
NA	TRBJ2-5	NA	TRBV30	CAWTRGGKETQYF	TGTGCCTGGACGAGGGGGGGAAAAGAGACCCAGTACTTC
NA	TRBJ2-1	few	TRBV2	CASSESGSYNEQFF	TGTGCCAGCAGTGAAAGCGGGTCCTACAATGAGCAGTTCTTC
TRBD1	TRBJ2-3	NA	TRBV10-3	CAISDINRGVTDTQYF	TGTGCCATCAGTGATATTAACAGGGGAGTCACAGATACGCAGTATTTT